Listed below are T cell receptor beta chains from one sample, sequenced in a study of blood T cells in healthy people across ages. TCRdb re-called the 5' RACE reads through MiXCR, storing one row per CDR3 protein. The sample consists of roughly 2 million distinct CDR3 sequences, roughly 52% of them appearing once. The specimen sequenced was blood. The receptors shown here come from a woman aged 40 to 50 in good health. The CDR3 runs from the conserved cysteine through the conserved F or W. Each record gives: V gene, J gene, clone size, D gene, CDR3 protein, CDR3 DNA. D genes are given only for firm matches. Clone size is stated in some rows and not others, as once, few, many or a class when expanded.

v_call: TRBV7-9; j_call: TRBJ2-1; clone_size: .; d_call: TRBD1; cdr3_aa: CASSTPGQGNNEQFF; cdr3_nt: TGTGCCAGCAGCACGCCCGGACAGGGCAACAATGAGCAGTTCTTC
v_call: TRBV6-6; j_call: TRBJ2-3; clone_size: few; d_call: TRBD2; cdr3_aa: CASKNNRIGGSTQYF; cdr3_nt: TGTGCCAGCAAAAACAATAGGATCGGGGGGTCTACGCAGTATTTT
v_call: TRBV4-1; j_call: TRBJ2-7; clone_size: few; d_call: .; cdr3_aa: CASSKISPQGQYEQYF; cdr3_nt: TGCGCCAGCAGCAAGATCAGCCCACAGGGCCAATACGAGCAGTACTTC
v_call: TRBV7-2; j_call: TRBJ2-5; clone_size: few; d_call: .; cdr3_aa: CASSLDGHQETQYF; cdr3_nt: TGTGCCAGCAGCTTAGACGGCCACCAAGAGACCCAGTACTTC
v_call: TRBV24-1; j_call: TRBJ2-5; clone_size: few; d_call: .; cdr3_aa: CATSDFGTLQETQYF; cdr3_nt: TGTGCCACCAGTGATTTCGGGACATTGCAGGAGACCCAGTACTTC
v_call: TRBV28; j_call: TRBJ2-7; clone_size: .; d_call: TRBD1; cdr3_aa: CASSFFDRAATYEQYF; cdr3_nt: TGTGCCAGCAGTTTCTTCGACAGGGCCGCGACCTACGAGCAGTACTTC
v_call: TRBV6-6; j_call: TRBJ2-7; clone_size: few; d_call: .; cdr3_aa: CASQRGTPVMYEQYF; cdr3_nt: TGTGCCAGCCAAAGAGGGACCCCCGTTATGTACGAGCAGTACTTC
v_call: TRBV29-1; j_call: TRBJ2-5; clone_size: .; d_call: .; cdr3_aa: CSVSGGETQYF; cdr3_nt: TGCAGCGTTAGCGGCGGGGAGACCCAGTACTTC
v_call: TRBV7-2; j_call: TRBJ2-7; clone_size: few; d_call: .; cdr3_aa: CASSLVGGNEQYF; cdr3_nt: TGTGCCAGCAGCTTAGTTGGTGGCAATGAGCAGTACTTC
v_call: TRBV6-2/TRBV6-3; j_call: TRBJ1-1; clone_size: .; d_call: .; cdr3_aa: CANRRHKNTEAFF; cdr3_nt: TGTGCCAACAGACGCCACAAAAACACTGAAGCTTTCTTT
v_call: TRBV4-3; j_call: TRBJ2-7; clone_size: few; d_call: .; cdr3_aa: CASSQALDSTYEQYF; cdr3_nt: TGCGCCAGCAGCCAAGCGCTGGACAGCACCTACGAGCAGTACTTC
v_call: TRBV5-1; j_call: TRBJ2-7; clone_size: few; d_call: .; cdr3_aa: CASSVGQIKAAYEQYF; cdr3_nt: TGCGCCAGCAGCGTCGGGCAGATAAAAGCAGCGTACGAGCAGTACTTC
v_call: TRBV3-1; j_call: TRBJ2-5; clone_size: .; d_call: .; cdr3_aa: CASSQNPAGSFETQYF; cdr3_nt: TGTGCCAGCAGCCAAAATCCTGCGGGTAGTTTTGAGACCCAGTACTTC
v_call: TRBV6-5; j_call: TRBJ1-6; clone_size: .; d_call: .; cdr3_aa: CASGRAGYNSPLHF; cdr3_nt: TGTGCCAGCGGGAGGGCGGGCTATAATTCACCCCTCCACTTT
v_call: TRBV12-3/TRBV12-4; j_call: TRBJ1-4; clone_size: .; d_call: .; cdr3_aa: CASSLWVRTGLEKLFF; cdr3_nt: TGTGCCAGCAGTTTATGGGTCCGGACGGGTTTAGAAAAACTGTTTTTT
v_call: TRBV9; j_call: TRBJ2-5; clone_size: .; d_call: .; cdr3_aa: CASSVGLPGETQYF; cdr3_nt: TGTGCCAGCAGCGTAGGCCTTCCGGGAGAGACCCAGTACTTC
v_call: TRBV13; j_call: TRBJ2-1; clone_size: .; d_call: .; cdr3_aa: CASSRRDFYNEQFF; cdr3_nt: TGTGCCAGCAGCCGACGGGACTTTTACAATGAGCAGTTCTTC
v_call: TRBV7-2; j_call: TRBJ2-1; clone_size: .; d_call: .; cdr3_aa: CASREGTGGYNEQFF; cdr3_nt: TGTGCCAGCAGGGAGGGGACGGGCGGATACAATGAGCAGTTCTTC
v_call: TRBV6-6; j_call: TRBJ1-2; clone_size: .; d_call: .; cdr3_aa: CASSYSASNGGYTF; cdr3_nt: TGTGCCAGCAGTTACTCGGCCTCGAATGGCGGCTACACCTTC
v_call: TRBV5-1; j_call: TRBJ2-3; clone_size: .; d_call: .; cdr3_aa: CASSPVYPDTQYF; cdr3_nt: TGCGCCAGCAGCCCGGTTTACCCAGATACGCAGTATTTT
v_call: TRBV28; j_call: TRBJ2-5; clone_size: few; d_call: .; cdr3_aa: CASRPRIQETQYF; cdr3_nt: TGTGCCAGCAGGCCCAGGATTCAAGAGACCCAGTACTTC
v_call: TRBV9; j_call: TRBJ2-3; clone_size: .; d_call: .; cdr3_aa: CASSVQPPTDTQYF; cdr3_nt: TGTGCCAGCAGCGTGCAACCTCCCACAGATACGCAGTATTTT
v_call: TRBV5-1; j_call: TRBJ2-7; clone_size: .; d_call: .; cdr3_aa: CASSVRDPYNEQYF; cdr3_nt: TGCGCCAGCAGCGTCCGGGACCCGTACAATGAGCAGTACTTC
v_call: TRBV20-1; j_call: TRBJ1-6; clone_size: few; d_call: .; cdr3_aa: CSARDFAGDNSPLHF; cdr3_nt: TGCAGTGCTAGAGATTTCGCAGGGGATAATTCACCCCTCCACTTT
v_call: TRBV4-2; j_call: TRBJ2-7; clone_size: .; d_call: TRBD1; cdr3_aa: CASSTGGQGAIDEQYF; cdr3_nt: TGTGCCAGCAGCACCGGGGGACAGGGGGCAATCGACGAGCAGTACTTC
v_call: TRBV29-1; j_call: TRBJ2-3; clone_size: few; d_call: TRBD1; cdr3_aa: CSASPGQGTGTDTQYF; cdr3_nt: TGCAGCGCCAGCCCGGGACAGGGAACGGGCACAGATACGCAGTATTTT
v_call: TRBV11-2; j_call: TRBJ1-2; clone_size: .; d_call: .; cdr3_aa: CASSLTLNVGDGYTF; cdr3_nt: TGTGCCAGCAGCTTAACCCTTAACGTAGGGGACGGCTACACCTTC
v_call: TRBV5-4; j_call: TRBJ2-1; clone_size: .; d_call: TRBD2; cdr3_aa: CASSPPGLAGGGSYNEQFF; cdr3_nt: TGTGCCAGCAGCCCGCCGGGACTAGCGGGGGGAGGCTCTTACAATGAGCAGTTCTTC
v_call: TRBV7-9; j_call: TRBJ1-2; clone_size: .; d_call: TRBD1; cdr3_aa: CASSSDREGYGYTF; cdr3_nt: TGTGCCAGCAGCTCGGACAGGGAGGGGTATGGCTACACCTTC
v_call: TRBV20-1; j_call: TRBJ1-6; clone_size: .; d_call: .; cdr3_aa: CSANLDLSYNSPLHF; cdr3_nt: TGCAGTGCTAACCTGGACCTCTCCTATAATTCACCCCTCCACTTT
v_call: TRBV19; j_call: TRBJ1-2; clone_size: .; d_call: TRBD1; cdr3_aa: CATWGWDSHFGDGYTF; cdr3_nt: TGTGCCACCTGGGGCTGGGACAGCCATTTTGGGGATGGCTACACCTTC
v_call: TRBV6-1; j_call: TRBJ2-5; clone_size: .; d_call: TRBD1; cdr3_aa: CASSKNRGQETQYF; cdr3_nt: TGTGCCAGCAGTAAAAACAGGGGCCAAGAGACCCAGTACTTC
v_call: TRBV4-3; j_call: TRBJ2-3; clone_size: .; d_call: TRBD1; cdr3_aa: CASSLSGGASADTQYF; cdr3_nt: TGCGCCAGCAGCCTTTCAGGGGGCGCTTCGGCAGATACGCAGTATTTT
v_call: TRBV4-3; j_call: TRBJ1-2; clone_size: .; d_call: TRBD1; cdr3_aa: CASSPTLITGTAGNYGYTF; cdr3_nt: TGCGCCAGCAGCCCAACTCTGATCACCGGGACAGCCGGGAACTATGGCTACACCTTC
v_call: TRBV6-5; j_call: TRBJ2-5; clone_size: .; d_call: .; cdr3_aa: CASSYSHSQETQYF; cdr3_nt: TGTGCCAGCAGTTACTCGCACAGCCAAGAGACCCAGTACTTC
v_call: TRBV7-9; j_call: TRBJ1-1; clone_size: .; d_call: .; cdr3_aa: CASEGGDGTEAFF; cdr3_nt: TGTGCCAGCGAGGGGGGAGACGGCACTGAAGCTTTCTTT
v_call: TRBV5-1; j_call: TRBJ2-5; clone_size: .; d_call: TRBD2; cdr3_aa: CASQRRGAEETQYF; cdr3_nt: TGCGCCAGCCAGAGGCGGGGGGCCGAAGAGACCCAGTACTTC